Sequencing of this TCR beta chain was carried out in a study of CD8 T cells in ankylosing spondylitis. Study-level results: There was a TCR beta motif, made of several highly homologous variants, that appeared characteristic of ankylosing spondylitis blood.

TCRdb re-called the 5' RACE reads through MiXCR, storing one row per CDR3 protein. The sample carries about 220,000 distinct CDR3 sequences, 6% to 8.5% recorded once. This CDR3 has 15 residues. Losses at the gene ends were 2 bases for V and 5 bases for J; bases not matched to a gene: 10. In germline, CDR1 is DFQATT, CDR2 SNEGSKA (reference sequence). This clonotype was seen repeatedly, ten times or more. The antigen remains undetermined. Sequencing input: blood, either unsorted or a sorted T cell fraction (not recorded which). The receptor was derived from a male donor with ankylosing spondylitis. V is TRBV20-1 and J is TRBJ2-5; TRBD1 matches at 8 bases. CDR3 residues: CSARRSLDRAETQYF. In DNA form, the CDR3 reads TGCAGTGCTAGACGATCGCTGGACAGGGCTGAGACCCAGTACTTC.